This paragraph covers one T cell receptor (beta chain) sequence. Its antigen remains unknown. This sample is part of a study of T cell repertoires in cytomegalovirus infection. As for the study in general: The authors relied on CMV epitopes, both recently identified HLA-C-restricted and well-studied HLA-B-restricted.

Findings of the study overall: It was HLA-C-restricted CMV-specific TCR beta clonotypes that dominated the response ex vivo.

V lost 7 bases and J lost 7; bases outside the gene matches: 8. The length of the CDR3 is 13 residues. Germline CDR1 DFQATT, CDR2 SNEGSKA (reference sequence). MiXCR was run by TCRdb on the reads, yielding one entry per CDR3 protein. The table records about 570,000 distinct CDR3 sequences, 40% of them present only once. The V gene is TRBV20-1, the J gene TRBJ2-7; 12 nucleotides match TRBD1. The sample here was cultured PBMCs, taken from culture after CMV antigen stimulation. This receptor was taken from a human donor in good health (CMV status not recorded). Some clones in this sample may be carry-over from other donors' samples. CDR3 in DNA: TGCAGTGGAGGGGGACAGGGGGCTGGAGAGCAGTACTTC. Encoded protein: CSGGGQGAGEQYF.